This T cell receptor (beta chain) was identified during a study of T-cell reconstitution after alpha-beta-depleted transplantation in children. The length of the CDR3 is 13 residues. CDR1 and CDR2 from the germline V gene are DFQATT and SNEGSKA (reference sequence). The trim removed 1 base at V and 8 bases at J, leaving 5 bases unmatched. This clonotype was seen ten or more times. Its antigen is not identified. Overall study findings and caveats: Counts and diversity of T cells one year after transplant came mostly from newly produced T cells.

TCRbeta library preparation incorporated unique molecular identifiers. TCRdb ran MiXCR on the PCR reads and lists one entry per CDR3 protein. The table has 280,000 or so distinct CDR3 sequences, roughly 11% seen once; the top ten hold less than 25%. The sequence was collected from a male patient between 2 and 10 years old who had a stem cell transplant for chronic granulomatous disease, so the T cells may come from the graft donor. This chain connects TRBV20-1 to TRBJ2-1; 7 bases map to TRBD2. The specimen was peripheral blood, collected 180 days after TCRalphabeta/CD19-depleted stem cell transplant. In DNA, the CDR3 is TGCAGTGCTAGAGCGGGAGCGGGGCATGAGCAGTTCTTC. Translated, it gives CSARAGAGHEQFF.